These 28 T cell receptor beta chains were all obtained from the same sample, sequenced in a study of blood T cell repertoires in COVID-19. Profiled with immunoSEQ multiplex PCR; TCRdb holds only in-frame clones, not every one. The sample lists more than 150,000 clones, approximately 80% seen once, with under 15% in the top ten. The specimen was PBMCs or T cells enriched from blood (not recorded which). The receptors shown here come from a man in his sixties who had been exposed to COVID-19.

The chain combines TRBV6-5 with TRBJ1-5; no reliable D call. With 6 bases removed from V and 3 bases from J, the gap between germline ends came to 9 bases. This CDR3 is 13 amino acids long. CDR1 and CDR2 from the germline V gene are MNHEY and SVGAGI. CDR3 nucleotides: TGTGCCAGCAGGGACTCCTTCAATCAGCCCCAGCATTTT. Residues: CASRDSFNQPQHF.

The chain's CDR3 is CASSQGVAASYEQYF. The CDR3 nucleotides are TGCGCCAGCAGCCAAGGAGTAGCGGCCTCCTACGAGCAGTACTTC. The rearrangement links TRBV4-3 to TRBJ2-7, with D perhaps matching TRBD2 (6 bases). Trimming took off 1 base at V and 0 bases at J, with 10 bases between the two ends. Germline CDR1 and CDR2: LGHNA and YSLEER. The CDR3 has 15 residues.

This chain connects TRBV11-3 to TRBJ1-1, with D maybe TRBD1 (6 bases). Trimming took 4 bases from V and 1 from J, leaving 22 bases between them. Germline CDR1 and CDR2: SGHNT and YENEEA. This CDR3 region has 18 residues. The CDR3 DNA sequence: TGTGCCAGCAGCTCCCTCCCCAATTTTGACAGGAGGAACACTGAAGCTTTCTTT. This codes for CASSSLPNFDRRNTEAFF.

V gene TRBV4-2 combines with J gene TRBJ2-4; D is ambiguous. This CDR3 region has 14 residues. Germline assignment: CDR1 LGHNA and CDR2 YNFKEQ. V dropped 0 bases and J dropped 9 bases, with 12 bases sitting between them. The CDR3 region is CASSQELWSGIQYF. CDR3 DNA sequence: TGTGCCAGCAGCCAAGAACTTTGGTCCGGCATTCAGTACTTC.

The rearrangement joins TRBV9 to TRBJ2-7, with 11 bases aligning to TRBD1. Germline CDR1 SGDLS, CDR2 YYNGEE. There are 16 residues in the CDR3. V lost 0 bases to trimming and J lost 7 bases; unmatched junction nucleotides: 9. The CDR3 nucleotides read TGTGCCAGCAGCGTAGCTTCTGGACAGGGGGCAGGGGAGCAGTACTTC. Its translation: CASSVASGQGAGEQYF.

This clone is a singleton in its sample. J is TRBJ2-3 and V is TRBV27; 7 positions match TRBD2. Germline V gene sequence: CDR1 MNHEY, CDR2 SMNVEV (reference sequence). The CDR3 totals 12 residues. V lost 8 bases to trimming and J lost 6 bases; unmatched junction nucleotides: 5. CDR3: CASAGAGDTQYF. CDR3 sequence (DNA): TGTGCCAGCGCGGGAGCAGGGGATACGCAGTATTTT.

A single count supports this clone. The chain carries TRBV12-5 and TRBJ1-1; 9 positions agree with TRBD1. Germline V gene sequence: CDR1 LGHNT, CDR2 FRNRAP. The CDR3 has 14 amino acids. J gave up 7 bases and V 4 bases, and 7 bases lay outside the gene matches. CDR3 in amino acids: CASGSTGGRREAFF. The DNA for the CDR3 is TGTGCTAGTGGTTCGACAGGGGGGCGTCGTGAAGCTTTCTTT.

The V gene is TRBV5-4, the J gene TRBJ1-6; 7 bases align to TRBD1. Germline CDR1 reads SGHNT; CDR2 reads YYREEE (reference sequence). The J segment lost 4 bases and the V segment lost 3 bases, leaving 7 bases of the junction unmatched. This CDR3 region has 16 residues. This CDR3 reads CASSSAIQGYNSPLHF. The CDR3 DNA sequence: TGTGCCAGCAGCTCGGCGATACAGGGGTATAATTCACCCCTCCACTTT.

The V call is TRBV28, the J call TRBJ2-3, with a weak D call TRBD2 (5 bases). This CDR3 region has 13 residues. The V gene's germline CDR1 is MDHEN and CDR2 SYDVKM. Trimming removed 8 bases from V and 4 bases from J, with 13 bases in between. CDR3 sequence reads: CASRGDFSDTQYF. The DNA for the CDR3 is TGTGCCAGCCGGGGAGATTTTTCAGATACGCAGTATTTT.

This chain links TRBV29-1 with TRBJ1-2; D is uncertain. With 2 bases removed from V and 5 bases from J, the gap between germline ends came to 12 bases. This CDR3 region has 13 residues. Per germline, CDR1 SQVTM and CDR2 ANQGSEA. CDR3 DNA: TGCAGCGTTGAACTCCCCGCGGGTTATGGCTACACCTTC. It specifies CSVELPAGYGYTF. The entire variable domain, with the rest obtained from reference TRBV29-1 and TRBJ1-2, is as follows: SAVISQKPSRDICQRGTSLTIQCQVDSQVTMMFWYRQQPGQSLTLIATANQGSEATYESGFVIDKFPISRPNLTFSTLTVSNMSPEDSSIYLCSVELPAGYGYTFGSGTRLTVV.

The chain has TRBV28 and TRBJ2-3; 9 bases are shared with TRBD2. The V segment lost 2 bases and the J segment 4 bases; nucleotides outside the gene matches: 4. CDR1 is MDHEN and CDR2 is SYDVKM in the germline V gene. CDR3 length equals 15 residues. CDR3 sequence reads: CASSLGASGADTQYF. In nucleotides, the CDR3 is TGTGCCAGCAGTTTAGGGGCTAGCGGGGCAGATACGCAGTATTTT.

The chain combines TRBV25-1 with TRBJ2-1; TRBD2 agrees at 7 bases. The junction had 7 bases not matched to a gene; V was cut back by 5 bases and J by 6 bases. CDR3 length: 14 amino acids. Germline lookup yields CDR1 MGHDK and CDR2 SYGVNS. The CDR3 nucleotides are TGTGCCAGCAGTCCCGGACTAGTGCGCAATGAGCAGTTCTTC. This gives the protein CASSPGLVRNEQFF.

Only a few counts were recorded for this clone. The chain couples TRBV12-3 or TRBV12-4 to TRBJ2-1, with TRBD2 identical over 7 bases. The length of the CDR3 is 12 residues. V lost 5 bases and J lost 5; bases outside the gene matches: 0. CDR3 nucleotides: TGTGCCAGCAGTGGACTAGACAATGAGCAGTTCTTC. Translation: CASSGLDNEQFF.

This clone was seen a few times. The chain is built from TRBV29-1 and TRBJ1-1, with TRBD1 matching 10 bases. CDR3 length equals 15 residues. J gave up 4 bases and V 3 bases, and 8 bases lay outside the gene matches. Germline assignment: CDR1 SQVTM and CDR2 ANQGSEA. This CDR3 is CSVDLGQGTRTEAFF. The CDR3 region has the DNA TGCAGCGTTGACCTGGGACAGGGGACGCGCACTGAAGCTTTCTTT.

As DNA, the CDR3 is TGTGCCAGCAGCCTTGGGGCAAACAGGGTTAACACTGAAGCTTTCTTT. Protein: CASSLGANRVNTEAFF. The V and J genes are TRBV27 and TRBJ1-1, with TRBD1 as a possible D gene (6 bases). The V and J ends lost 6 bases and 2 bases respectively, with 19 bases between them. This CDR3 is 16 amino acids long. Germline loops: CDR1 MNHEY, CDR2 SMNVEV (reference sequence).

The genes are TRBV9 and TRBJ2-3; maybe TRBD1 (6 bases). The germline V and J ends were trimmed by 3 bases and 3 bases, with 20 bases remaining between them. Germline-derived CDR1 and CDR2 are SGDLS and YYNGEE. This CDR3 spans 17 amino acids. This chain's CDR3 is CASSAPLQGPRTDTQYF. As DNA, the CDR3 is TGTGCCAGCAGCGCTCCCTTACAGGGACCCCGGACAGATACGCAGTATTTT. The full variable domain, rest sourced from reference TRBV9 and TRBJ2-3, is DSGVTQTPKHLITATGQRVTLRCSPRSGDLSVYWYQQSLDQGLQFLIQYYNGEERAKGNILERFSAQQFPDLHSELNLSSLELGDSALYFCASSAPLQGPRTDTQYFGPGTRLTVL.

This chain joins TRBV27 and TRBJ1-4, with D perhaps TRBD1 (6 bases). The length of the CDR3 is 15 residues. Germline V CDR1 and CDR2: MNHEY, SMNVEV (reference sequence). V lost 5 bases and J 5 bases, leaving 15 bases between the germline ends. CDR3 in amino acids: CASSTLWGRNEKLFF. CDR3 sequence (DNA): TGTGCCAGCAGTACTTTATGGGGGCGGAATGAAAAACTGTTTTTT.

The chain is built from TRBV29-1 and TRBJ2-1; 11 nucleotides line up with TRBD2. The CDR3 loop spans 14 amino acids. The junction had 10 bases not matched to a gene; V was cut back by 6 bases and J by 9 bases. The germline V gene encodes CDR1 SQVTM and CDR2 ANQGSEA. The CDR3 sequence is CSVVGTSGGGEQFF. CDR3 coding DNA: TGCAGCGTGGTTGGGACTAGCGGAGGGGGTGAGCAGTTCTTC.

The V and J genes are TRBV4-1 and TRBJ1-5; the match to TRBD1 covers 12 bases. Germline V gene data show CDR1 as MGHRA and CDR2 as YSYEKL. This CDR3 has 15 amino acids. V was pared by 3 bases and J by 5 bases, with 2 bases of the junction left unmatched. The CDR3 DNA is TGCGCCAGCAGCCACGGGACAGGGGGCCATCAGCCCCAGCATTTT. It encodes CASSHGTGGHQPQHF.

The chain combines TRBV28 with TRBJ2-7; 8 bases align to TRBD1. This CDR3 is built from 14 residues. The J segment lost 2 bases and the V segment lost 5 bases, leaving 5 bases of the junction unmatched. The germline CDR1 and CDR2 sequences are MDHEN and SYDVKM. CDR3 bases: TGTGCCAGCAGTCCCCGACAGGGGCCCTACGAGCAGTACTTC. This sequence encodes CASSPRQGPYEQYF.

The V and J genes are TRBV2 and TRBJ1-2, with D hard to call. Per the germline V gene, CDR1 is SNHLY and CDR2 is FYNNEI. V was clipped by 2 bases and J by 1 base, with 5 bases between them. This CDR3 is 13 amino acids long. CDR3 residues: CASSERDNYGYTF. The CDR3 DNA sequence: TGTGCCAGCAGTGAACGGGATAACTATGGCTACACCTTC.

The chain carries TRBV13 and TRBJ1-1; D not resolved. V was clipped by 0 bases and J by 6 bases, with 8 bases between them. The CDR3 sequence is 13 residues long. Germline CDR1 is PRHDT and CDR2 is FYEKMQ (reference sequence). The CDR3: CASSLGRQAEAFF. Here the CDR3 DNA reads TGTGCCAGCAGCTTAGGCAGGCAGGCTGAAGCTTTCTTT.

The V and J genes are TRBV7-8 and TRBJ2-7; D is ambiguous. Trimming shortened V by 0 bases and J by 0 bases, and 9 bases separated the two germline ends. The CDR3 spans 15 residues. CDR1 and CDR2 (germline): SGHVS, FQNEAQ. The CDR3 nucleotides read TGTGCCAGCAGCTTAGCGCTGGTTAGCTCCTACGAGCAGTACTTC. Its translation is CASSLALVSSYEQYF.

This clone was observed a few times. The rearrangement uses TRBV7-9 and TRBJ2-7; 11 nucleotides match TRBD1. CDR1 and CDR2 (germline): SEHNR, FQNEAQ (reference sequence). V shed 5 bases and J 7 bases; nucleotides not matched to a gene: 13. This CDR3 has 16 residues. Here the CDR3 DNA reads TGTGCCAGCAGCATTACTGTGGGACAGGGGGGCTTGGAGCAGTACTTC. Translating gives CASSITVGQGGLEQYF.

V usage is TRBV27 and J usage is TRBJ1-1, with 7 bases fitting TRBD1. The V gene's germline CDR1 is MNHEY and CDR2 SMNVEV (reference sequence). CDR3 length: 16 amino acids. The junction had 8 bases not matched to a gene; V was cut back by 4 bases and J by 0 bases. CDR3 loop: CASSSIWDSLNTEAFF. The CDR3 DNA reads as TGTGCCAGCAGTTCTATCTGGGACAGTCTGAACACTGAAGCTTTCTTT.

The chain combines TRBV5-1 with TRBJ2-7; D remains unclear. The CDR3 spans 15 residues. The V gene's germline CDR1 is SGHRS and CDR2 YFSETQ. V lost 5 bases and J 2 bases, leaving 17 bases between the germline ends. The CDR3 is CASSRSGNGAYEQYF. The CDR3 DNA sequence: TGCGCCAGCAGTCGATCAGGAAACGGCGCCTACGAGCAGTACTTC.

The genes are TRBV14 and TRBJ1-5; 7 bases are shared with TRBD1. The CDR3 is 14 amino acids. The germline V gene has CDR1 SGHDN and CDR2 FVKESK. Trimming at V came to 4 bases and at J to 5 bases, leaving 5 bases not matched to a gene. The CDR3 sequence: CASSPKGTDQPQHF. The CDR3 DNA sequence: TGTGCCAGCAGCCCCAAGGGGACAGATCAGCCCCAGCATTTT.

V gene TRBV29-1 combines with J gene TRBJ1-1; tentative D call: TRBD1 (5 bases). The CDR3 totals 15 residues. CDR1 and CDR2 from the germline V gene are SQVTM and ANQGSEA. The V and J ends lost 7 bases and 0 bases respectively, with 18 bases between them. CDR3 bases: TGCAGCGCTGAGTCGGCAGGGATGGTGAACACTGAAGCTTTCTTT. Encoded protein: CSAESAGMVNTEAFF.